The sequence of this TCR beta chain was determined in a study of shared clonotypes between healthy human individuals. Original data processing: Junction-only immunoSEQ data arrived without quality scores, meaning filtering differed. This table comes from immunoSEQ multiplex PCR, and its TCRdb copy is limited to in-frame clones, with some not included. V, J and clone size are those of that table, while D and trimming were read from the DNA. This table has about 1 million clones, 70% to 80% appearing once. The CDR3 loop spans 18 amino acids. The germline gives CDR1 LGHNA, CDR2 YNFKEQ. The trim removed 0 bases at V and 0 bases at J, leaving 6 bases unmatched. Subsets obtained from CD4+ cells comprised CD45RA+ naive and CD45RA-negative memory cells. Findings and caveats of the study: Naive CD4 clonotype sharing across a handful of donors was about 5%.

Note on this clone: Antigen unknown.

This TCR derives from a young man in good health. Sequencing input: memory CD4+ T cells sorted from blood. Indicated subset: CD45RA-negative fraction. The chain carries TRBV4-2 and TRBJ2-4, with TRBD2 matching 9 bases. The CDR3 DNA reads TGTGCCAGCAGCCAAGATTACAGCGGGGGGTTAGCCAAAAACATTCAGTACTTC. Translated, it gives CASSQDYSGGLAKNIQYF.